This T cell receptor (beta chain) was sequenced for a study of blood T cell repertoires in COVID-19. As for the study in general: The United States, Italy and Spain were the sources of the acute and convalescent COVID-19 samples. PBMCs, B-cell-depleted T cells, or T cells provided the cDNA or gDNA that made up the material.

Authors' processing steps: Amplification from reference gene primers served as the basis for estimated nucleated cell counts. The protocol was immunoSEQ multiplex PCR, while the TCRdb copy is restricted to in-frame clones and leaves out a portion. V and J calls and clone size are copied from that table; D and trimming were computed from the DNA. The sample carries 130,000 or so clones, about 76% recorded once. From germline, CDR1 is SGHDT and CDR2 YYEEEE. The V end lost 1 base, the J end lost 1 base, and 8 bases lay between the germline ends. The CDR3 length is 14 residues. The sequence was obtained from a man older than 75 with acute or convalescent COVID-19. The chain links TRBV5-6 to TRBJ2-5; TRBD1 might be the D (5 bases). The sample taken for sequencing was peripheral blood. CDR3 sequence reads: CASSLRGLQETQYF. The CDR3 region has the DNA TGTGCCAGCAGCTTGAGGGGCCTCCAAGAGACCCAGTACTTC.